The 27 T cell receptor beta chains reported below all come from one sample, sequenced in a study of multiple sclerosis patients with progressive multifocal leukoencephalopathy (dated by TCRdb to about 2019). Libraries were prepared through the immunoSEQ multiplex PCR assay. TCRdb took this table from immuneACCESS and kept in-frame rearrangements with V and J called. Such tables lack part of the clones; where checked against another copy, unresolved V genes explain under half of the gap, and the rest is unexplained. The sample table lists 25,000 to 30,000 clones, approximately 85% of them with a count of one. The ten biggest clones cover roughly an eighth of the sample. The sample's time point label is to be understood as: time of PML onset. According to the study, the label for this sample's treatment or condition signals: on natalizumab therapy at sampling. The sequenced sample was PBMCs, obtained from a patient treated with natalizumab. The receptors were sampled from a woman in her twenties or thirties with progressive multifocal leukoencephalopathy.

The chain links TRBV4-1 to TRBJ2-7; D may correspond to TRBD1 or TRBD2 (6 bases each). The CDR3 is 15 amino acids. The ends were cut back, 3 bases at V and 2 bases at J, with 14 bases in the middle. Germline V gene sequence: CDR1 MGHRA, CDR2 YSYEKL. CDR3 DNA: TGCGCCAGCAGCCACGGGACAACGGGGGCCTACGAGCAGTACTTC. It yields the protein CASSHGTTGAYEQYF.

The chain is built from TRBV6-1 and TRBJ2-5; D is uncertain. CDR1 and CDR2 (germline): MNHNS, SASEGT. V was trimmed by 7 bases and J by 5 bases, leaving 11 bases between them. CDR3 length: 12 residues. CDR3 DNA sequence: TGTGCCAGCATGAACAATTCGGAGACCCAGTACTTC. This encodes CASMNNSETQYF.

The gene calls are TRBV2 and TRBJ1-5; D unresolved. V shed 0 bases and J shed 3 bases, with 12 bases lying between them. The CDR3 sequence is 16 residues long. Germline CDR1 is SNHLY and CDR2 is FYNNEI. This CDR3 reads CASSEALAPLNQPQHF. The CDR3 DNA sequence: TGTGCCAGCAGTGAAGCGCTGGCGCCTCTCAATCAGCCCCAGCATTTT. The complete variable domain, with remaining parts taken from reference TRBV2 and TRBJ1-5, reads EPEVTQTPSHQVTQMGQEVILRCVPISNHLYFYWYRQILGQKVEFLVSFYNNEISEKSEIFDDQFSVERPDGSNFTLKIRSTKLEDSAMYFCASSEALAPLNQPQHFGDGTRLSIL.

The chain carries TRBV6-5 and TRBJ2-4, with 8 nucleotides matching TRBD1. The CDR3 has 14 residues. CDR1 is MNHEY and CDR2 is SVGAGI in the germline V gene. The V and J ends lost 4 bases and 8 bases, in that order; junction bases with no gene match: 7. The CDR3 region has the DNA TGTGCCAGCAGTTCCGTGGACAGGGCTGACATTCAGTACTTC. Encoded protein: CASSSVDRADIQYF.

This sequence joins TRBV2 and TRBJ2-7; D not certain. Trimming took 2 bases from V and 2 from J, leaving 4 bases between them. Germline V lookup: CDR1 SNHLY, CDR2 FYNNEI. CDR3 length: 12 amino acids. For the CDR3, the DNA is TGTGCCAGCAGTGAACAAACCTACGAGCAGTACTTC. It specifies CASSEQTYEQYF.

This chain joins TRBV2 and TRBJ1-5; the D gene is possibly TRBD1 (5 bases). V was trimmed by 4 bases and J by 9 bases, leaving 13 bases between them. The CDR3 consists of 13 residues. Germline V CDR1 and CDR2: SNHLY, FYNNEI. In DNA, the CDR3 is TGTGCCAGCAGTGGACAGCCTGCCGGGCCCCAGCATTTT. Amino acids: CASSGQPAGPQHF.

CDR3 amino acids: CASSDTGTGELFF. The CDR3, as DNA: TGTGCCAGCAGTGACACAGGTACCGGGGAGCTGTTTTTT. The V gene is TRBV6-4, the J gene TRBJ2-2; tentative D call: TRBD1 (5 bases). Trimming cost V 2 bases and J 5 bases, with 6 bases left between them. In germline, CDR1 is MRHNA, CDR2 SNTAGT. The CDR3 runs to 13 residues.

This chain connects TRBV18 to TRBJ2-7; 8 bases fit TRBD1. Losses at the gene ends were 0 bases for V and 0 bases for J; bases not matched to a gene: 7. The V gene's germline CDR1 is KGHSH and CDR2 LQKENI. CDR3 length: 17 residues. CDR3 coding DNA: TGTGCCAGCTCACCACCCCGACAGGGGCCGAGCTCCTACGAGCAGTACTTC. Translated: CASSPPRQGPSSYEQYF.

The genes are TRBV30 and TRBJ1-2; TRBD1 might be the D (6 bases). Germline CDR1 GTSNPN, CDR2 SVGIG (reference sequence). The V end lost 3 bases, the J end lost 4 bases, and 9 bases lay between the germline ends. The CDR3 length is 12 residues. The CDR3 nucleotides read TGTGCCTGGAGGCAGGGGAGCTATGGCTACACCTTC. Protein sequence: CAWRQGSYGYTF. Filled out from reference TRBV30 and TRBJ1-2, the complete variable domain reads SQTIHQWPATLVQPVGSPLSLECTVEGTSNPNLYWYRQAAGRGLQLLFYSVGIGQISSEVPQNLSASRPQDRQFILSSKKLLLSDSGFYLCAWRQGSYGYTFGSGTRLTVV.

This chain connects TRBV18 to TRBJ1-3; 10 bases fit TRBD1. The CDR3 runs 16 residues. Germline CDR1 reads KGHSH; CDR2 reads LQKENI. V dropped 0 bases and J dropped 4; count of bases not matched to a gene: 3. Written as DNA, the CDR3 is TGTGCCAGCTCACCACCGGGACAGGGGAGAGGAAACACCATATATTTT. Protein: CASSPPGQGRGNTIYF.

This rearrangement joins TRBV7-2 to TRBJ2-5; D is unresolved. Germline CDR1 is SGHTA and CDR2 is FQGNSA. Trimming stripped 3 bases from V and 2 bases from J, with 7 bases between. This CDR3 is built from 13 residues. CDR3: CASSFTRQETQYF. The CDR3 DNA follows: TGTGCCAGCAGCTTTACCCGTCAAGAGACCCAGTACTTC.

This clone was detected only a few times. The chain recombines TRBV29-1 with TRBJ2-1; TRBD1 is a possible D gene (6 bases). V was cut by 1 base and J by 7 bases, with 29 bases left in between. CDR3 length: 19 residues. Germline V gene sequence: CDR1 SQVTM, CDR2 ANQGSEA. CDR3 amino acids: CSVEGWWGLGARTGNEQFF. CDR3 nucleotide sequence: TGCAGCGTTGAAGGGTGGTGGGGTCTAGGGGCCCGAACAGGGAATGAGCAGTTCTTC.

The V gene is TRBV11-3, the J gene TRBJ2-1; TRBD2 might be the D (7 bases). The germline CDR1 and CDR2 sequences are SGHNT and YENEEA. The CDR3 length is 15 residues. Trimming removed 6 bases at V and 5 bases at J, with 17 bases between. CDR3 loop: CASSPLGGPNNEQFF. The CDR3 region has the DNA TGTGCCAGCAGTCCCCTCGGGGGGCCGAACAATGAGCAGTTCTTC.

This chain connects TRBV30 to TRBJ1-1, with D perhaps matching TRBD1 (6 bases). Germline lookup yields CDR1 GTSNPN and CDR2 SVGIG (reference sequence). The CDR3 loop spans 13 amino acids. The V end was cut by 4 bases, the J end by 3 bases, with 12 bases between. CDR3 bases: TGTGCCTGGACCCACAGGGTTGACACTGAAGCTTTCTTT. Translated, it gives CAWTHRVDTEAFF.

This chain joins TRBV2 and TRBJ2-7; no clear D gene. Germline CDR1 SNHLY, CDR2 FYNNEI. Trimming pared 2 bases from V and 0 bases from J, leaving 8 bases between. There are 14 residues in the CDR3. The CDR3, as DNA: TGTGCCAGCAGTGAATTAATTTCCTCCTACGAGCAGTACTTC. It specifies CASSELISSYEQYF.

The chain is built from TRBV19 and TRBJ1-6; 8 positions agree with TRBD1. With 6 bases clipped from V and 7 bases from J, the junction kept 5 bases outside the gene matches. Germline loops: CDR1 LNHDA, CDR2 SQIVND (reference sequence). The CDR3 sequence is 14 residues long. CDR3 in amino acids: CASSYTGGNSPLHF. The CDR3 DNA is TGTGCCAGTAGCTATACAGGGGGAAATTCACCCCTCCACTTT.

The rearrangement links TRBV5-1 to TRBJ2-1; D uncertain. This CDR3 spans 14 amino acids. V lost 6 bases and J 3 bases, leaving 13 bases between the germline ends. The germline CDR1 and CDR2 sequences are SGHRS and YFSETQ. As DNA, the CDR3 is TGCGCCAGCAACCCACAACACCTCTACAATGAGCAGTTCTTC. Amino acid sequence: CASNPQHLYNEQFF.

The rearrangement uses TRBV7-3 and TRBJ2-5; the D is unclear. The CDR3 extends over 14 amino acids. Between the trimmed V and J ends, which lost 1 base and 2 bases, there was a span of 8 bases. Germline V CDR1 and CDR2: SGHTA, FQGTGA. DNA for the CDR3: TGTGCCAGCAGCTTAATGGTGGGGCAAGAGACCCAGTACTTC. Translated: CASSLMVGQETQYF.

The chain uses TRBV28 and TRBJ1-2; D is unclear. The CDR3 runs to 15 residues. Looked up from germline, CDR1 is MDHEN and CDR2 is SYDVKM. Trimming removed 4 bases from V and 4 bases from J, with 16 bases in between. The CDR3 here is CASSSAVTSAYGYTF. The CDR3 DNA is TGTGCCAGCAGTTCCGCGGTGACTTCAGCCTATGGCTACACCTTC.

The chain uses TRBV27 and TRBJ2-5; 9 nucleotides line up with TRBD2. The CDR3 is 15 amino acids. Germline V gene data show CDR1 as MNHEY and CDR2 as SMNVEV (reference sequence). The V segment lost 7 bases and the J segment 5 bases; nucleotides outside the gene matches: 11. The CDR3 region is CASKDGGRGSETQYF. The DNA for the CDR3 is TGTGCCAGCAAGGATGGCGGGAGGGGGTCGGAGACCCAGTACTTC.

A remark on this clone: Without the conserved terminal phenylalanine or tryptophan, this CDR3 likely stems from a read error. It is unclear where the CDR3 begins or ends on the DNA, so no DNA is shown, and the CDR3 is as TCRdb lists it. The chain recombines TRBV7-2 with TRBJ1-6; TRBD1, the table's D call, was not compared with the DNA. 9 amino acids form the CDR3, both terminal residues included. Looked up from germline, CDR1 is SGHTA and CDR2 is FQGNSA. The CDR3 reads CASRPTGGK.

This clone was found a few times. The chain employs TRBV10-2 and TRBJ1-4; D may be TRBD1 (5 bases). This CDR3 spans 15 amino acids. Looked up from germline, CDR1 is WSHSY and CDR2 is SAAADI. V was shortened by 1 base and J by 6 bases, with 12 bases between the two germline ends. The DNA of the CDR3 is TGCGCCAGCAGTGAGTTTGTAGGAGGGGATGAAAAACTGTTTTTT. Protein sequence: CASSEFVGGDEKLFF.

CDR3 bases: TGTGCCAGTAGTACCGGATCAGGGGGGAGGAATCAGCCCCAGCATTTT. It yields the protein CASSTGSGGRNQPQHF. V usage is TRBV19 and J usage is TRBJ1-5; 7 bases are a match to TRBD1. V shed 4 bases and J 4 bases; nucleotides not matched to a gene: 10. This CDR3 contains 16 residues. From germline, CDR1 is LNHDA and CDR2 SQIVND (reference sequence). The full variable domain, completed using reference TRBV19 and TRBJ1-5, is DGGITQSPKYLFRKEGQNVTLSCEQNLNHDAMYWYRQDPGQGLRLIYYSQIVNDFQKGDIAEGYSVSREKKESFPLTVTSAQKNPTAFYLCASSTGSGGRNQPQHFGDGTRLSIL.

The chain couples TRBV15 to TRBJ2-3; TRBD1 aligns across 7 bases. V was clipped by 2 bases and J by 3 bases; unmatched bases: 5. CDR3 length equals 15 residues. Germline V gene data show CDR1 as LNHNV and CDR2 as YYDKDF (reference sequence). The CDR3 DNA sequence: TGTGCCACCAGCAGACAGGGGGAGTGGACAGATACGCAGTATTTT. Translation gives CATSRQGEWTDTQYF.

V and J are TRBV11-2 and TRBJ1-2; D gene unclear. V lost 3 bases, J lost 4 bases, and 12 bases lay in between. Germline V gives CDR1 SGHAT, CDR2 FQNNGV. This CDR3 spans 14 amino acids. The CDR3 nucleotides are TGTGCCAGCAGCTTGTCGGGCGATCCCTATGGCTACACCTTC. Translating gives CASSLSGDPYGYTF.

This chain links TRBV6-1 with TRBJ2-1, with TRBD2 matching over 11 bases. This CDR3 comprises 15 residues. Germline CDR1 reads MNHNS; CDR2 reads SASEGT. V was clipped by 2 bases and J by 7 bases; unmatched bases: 4. CDR3 coding DNA: TGTGCCAGCAGTGAACCTAGCGGGGGGAGGAATGAGCAGTTCTTC. This codes for CASSEPSGGRNEQFF.

The chain employs TRBV2 and TRBJ1-2; 7 positions match TRBD1. Germline values: CDR1 SNHLY, CDR2 FYNNEI. The ends lost 4 bases at V and 8 bases at J; junction bases unmatched: 7. The CDR3 extends over 13 amino acids. CDR3 protein: CASSANRGRGYTF. CDR3 nucleotide sequence: TGTGCCAGCAGTGCGAACAGGGGCCGGGGCTACACCTTC.